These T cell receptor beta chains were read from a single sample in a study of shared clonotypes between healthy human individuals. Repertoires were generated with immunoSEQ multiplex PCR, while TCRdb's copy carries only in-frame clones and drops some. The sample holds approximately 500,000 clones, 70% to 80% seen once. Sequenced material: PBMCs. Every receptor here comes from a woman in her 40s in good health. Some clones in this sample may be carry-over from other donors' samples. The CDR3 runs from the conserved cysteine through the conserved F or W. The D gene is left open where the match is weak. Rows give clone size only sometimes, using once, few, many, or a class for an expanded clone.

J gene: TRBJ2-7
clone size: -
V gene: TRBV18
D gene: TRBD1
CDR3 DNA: TGTGCCAGCTCACCTGGGACAGCTAGGGTAGGAGGCGAGCAGTACTTC
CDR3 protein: CASSPGTARVGGEQYF

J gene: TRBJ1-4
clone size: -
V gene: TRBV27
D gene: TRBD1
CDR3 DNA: TGTGCCAGCAGTCGGCGGACAGGGATGGTCACAACTAATGAAAAACTGTTTTTT
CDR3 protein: CASSRRTGMVTTNEKLFF

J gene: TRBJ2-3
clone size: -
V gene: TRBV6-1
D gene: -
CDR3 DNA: TGTGCCAGCGAGGAGGGGGGAATCACAGATACGCAGTATTTT
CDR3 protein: CASEEGGITDTQYF

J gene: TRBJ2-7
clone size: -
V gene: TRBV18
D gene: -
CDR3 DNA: TGTGCCAGCTCACGGGACGGACTGAGCGAGCAGTACTTC
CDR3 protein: CASSRDGLSEQYF

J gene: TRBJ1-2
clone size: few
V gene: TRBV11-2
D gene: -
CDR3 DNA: TGTGCCAGCAGCCCTAGAACAGGAGTTCAGTATGGCTACACCTTC
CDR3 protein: CASSPRTGVQYGYTF

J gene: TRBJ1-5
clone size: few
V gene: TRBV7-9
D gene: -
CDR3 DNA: TGTGCCAGCAGCACGTCTAACAATCAGCCCCAGCATTTT
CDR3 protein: CASSTSNNQPQHF

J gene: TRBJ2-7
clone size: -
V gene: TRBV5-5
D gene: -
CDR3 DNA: TGTGCCAGCAGCTTGGAGGCTGACTACGAGCAGTACTTC
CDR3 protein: CASSLEADYEQYF

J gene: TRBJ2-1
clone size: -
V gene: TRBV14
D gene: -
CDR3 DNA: TGCGCCAGCAGCCAGCGCGACCTAGAGGATGAGCAGTTCTTC
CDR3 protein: CASSQRDLEDEQFF

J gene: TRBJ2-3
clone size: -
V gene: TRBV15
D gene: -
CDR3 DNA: TGTGCCACCAGCAGAGAGGGCGGGACTGGGGATACGCAGTATTTT
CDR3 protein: CATSREGGTGDTQYF

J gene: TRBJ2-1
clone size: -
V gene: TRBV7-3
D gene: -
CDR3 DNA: TGTGCCAGCAGCTTAAGCAGGGCGGTTTACAATGAGCAGTTCTTC
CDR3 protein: CASSLSRAVYNEQFF

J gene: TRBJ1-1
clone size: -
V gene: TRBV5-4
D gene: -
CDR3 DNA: TGTGCCAGCAGCTTGGGGGCAGCCCGGGCGGGGACTGAAGCTTTCTTT
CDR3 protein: CASSLGAARAGTEAFF

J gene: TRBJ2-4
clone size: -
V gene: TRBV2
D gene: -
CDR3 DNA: TGTGCCAGCGGGGGGTCGGGGACAGCAAATATTCAGTACTTC
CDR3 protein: CASGGSGTANIQYF

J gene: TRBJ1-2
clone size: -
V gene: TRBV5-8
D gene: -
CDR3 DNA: TGTGCCAGCAGCTTGATGTTTTCAGGGTTCTTCCTCTATGGCTACACCTTC
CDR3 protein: CASSLMFSGFFLYGYTF

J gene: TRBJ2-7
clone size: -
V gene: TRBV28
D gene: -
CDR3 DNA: TGTGCCAGCAGCCTCCTCCCTAGCGAGCAGTACTTC
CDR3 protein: CASSLLPSEQYF

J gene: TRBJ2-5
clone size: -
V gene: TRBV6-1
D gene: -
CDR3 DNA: TGTGCCAGCAGTCTTAACCAAGAGACCCAGTACTTC
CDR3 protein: CASSLNQETQYF

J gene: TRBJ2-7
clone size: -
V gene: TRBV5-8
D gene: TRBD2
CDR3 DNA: TGTGCCAGCAGCTTGGCAAAGGCGGGAGGGCGTAGGTACGAGCAGTACTTC
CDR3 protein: CASSLAKAGGRRYEQYF

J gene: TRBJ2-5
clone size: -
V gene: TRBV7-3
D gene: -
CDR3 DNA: TGTGCCAGCAGGGTTGCTAAAGAGACCCAGTACTTC
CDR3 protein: CASRVAKETQYF

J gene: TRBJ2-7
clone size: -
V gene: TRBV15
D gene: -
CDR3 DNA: TGTGCCACCAGTGACCGGGTCCACCTGCCCTACGAGCAGTACTTC
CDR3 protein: CATSDRVHLPYEQYF

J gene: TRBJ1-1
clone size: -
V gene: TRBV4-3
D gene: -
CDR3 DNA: TGCGCCAGCAGCCCACGCCCGAGGGGCCTGGGCACTGAAGCTTTCTTT
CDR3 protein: CASSPRPRGLGTEAFF

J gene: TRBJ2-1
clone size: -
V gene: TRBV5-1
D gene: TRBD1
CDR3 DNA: TGCGCCAGCATCCCCGGGACAGGGGCTTACAATGAGCAGTTCTTC
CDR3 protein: CASIPGTGAYNEQFF

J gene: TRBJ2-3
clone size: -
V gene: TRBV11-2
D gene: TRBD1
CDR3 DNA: TGTGCCAGCAGCTTAAGAAAAGGGGGCCGGTCAGATACGCAGTATTTT
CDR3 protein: CASSLRKGGRSDTQYF

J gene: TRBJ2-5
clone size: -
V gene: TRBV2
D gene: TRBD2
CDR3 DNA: TGTGCCAGCTGTAGCGGGAGATTTGTGGAGACCCAGTACTTC
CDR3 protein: CASCSGRFVETQYF

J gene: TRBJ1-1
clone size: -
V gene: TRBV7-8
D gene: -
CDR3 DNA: TGTGCCAGCAGCCAGAGACGGTTTTTGGCGAACACTGAAGCTTTCTTT
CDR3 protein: CASSQRRFLANTEAFF

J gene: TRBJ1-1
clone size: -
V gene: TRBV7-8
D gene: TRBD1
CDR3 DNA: TGTGCCAGCAGCTTCTCGCGCAGGGGGCGGGTTACTGAAGCTTTCTTT
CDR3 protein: CASSFSRRGRVTEAFF

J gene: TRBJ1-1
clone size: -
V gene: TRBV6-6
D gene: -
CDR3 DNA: TGTGCCAGCAGGTACAGAACTGAAGCTTTCTTT
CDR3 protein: CASRYRTEAFF

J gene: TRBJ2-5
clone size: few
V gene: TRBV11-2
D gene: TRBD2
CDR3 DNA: TGTGCCAGCAGCAATCGACTAGCGGGGGAGACCCAGTACTTC
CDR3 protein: CASSNRLAGETQYF

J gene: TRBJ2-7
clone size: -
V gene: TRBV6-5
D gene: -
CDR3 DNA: TGTGCCAGCAGTTACAACTGGGACACCTACGAGCAGTACTTC
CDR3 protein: CASSYNWDTYEQYF

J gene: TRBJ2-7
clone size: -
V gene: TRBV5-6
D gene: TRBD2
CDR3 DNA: TGTGCCAGCAGCTTGTACCTGAGCGGGAGAGGCCCCCGGGAGCAGTACTTC
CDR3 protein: CASSLYLSGRGPREQYF

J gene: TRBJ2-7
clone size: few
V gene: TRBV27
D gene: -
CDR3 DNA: TGTGCCAGCAGTTTATCTAGCGGTACCTACGAGCAGTACTTC
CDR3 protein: CASSLSSGTYEQYF

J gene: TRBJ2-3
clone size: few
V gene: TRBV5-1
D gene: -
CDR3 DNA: TGCGCCAGCTATATTGGACAGAGCACAGATACGCAGTATTTT
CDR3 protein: CASYIGQSTDTQYF

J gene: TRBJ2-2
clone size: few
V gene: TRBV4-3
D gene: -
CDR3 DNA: TGCGCCAGCAGCCAAGAAGTCCAGGGGAACACCGGGGAGCTGTTTTTT
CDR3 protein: CASSQEVQGNTGELFF

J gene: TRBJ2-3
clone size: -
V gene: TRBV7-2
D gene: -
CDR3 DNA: TGTGCCACCCAAGGACCCTCTAGCCTCCCGCAGTATTTT
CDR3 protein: CATQGPSSLPQYF

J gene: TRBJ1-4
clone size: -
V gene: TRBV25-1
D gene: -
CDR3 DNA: TGTGCCAGCAGTGAAATCGTCCAATATGAAAAACTGTCTTTT
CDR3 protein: CASSEIVQYEKLSF

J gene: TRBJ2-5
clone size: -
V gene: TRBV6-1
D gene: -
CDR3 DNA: TGTGCCAGCAGTCCAGGGGTGTGGCAGTACTTC
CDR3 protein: CASSPGVWQYF

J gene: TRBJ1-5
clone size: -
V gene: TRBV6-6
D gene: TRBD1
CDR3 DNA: TGTGCCAGCAGCAGGACAGGGTACAGCAATCAGCCCCAGCATTTT
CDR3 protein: CASSRTGYSNQPQHF

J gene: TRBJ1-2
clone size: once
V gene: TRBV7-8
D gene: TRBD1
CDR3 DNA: TGTGCCAGCAGCTTAGGAACGGGACAGGGGTTTGGCTACACCTTC
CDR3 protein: CASSLGTGQGFGYTF

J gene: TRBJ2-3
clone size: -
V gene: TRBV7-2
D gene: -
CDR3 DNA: TGTGCCAGCAGCTTAGTCTTACGGTACACAGATACGCAGTATTTT
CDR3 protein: CASSLVLRYTDTQYF

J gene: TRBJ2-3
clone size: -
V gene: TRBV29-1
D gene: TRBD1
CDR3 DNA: TGCAGCGTTGAGGGACAGGGGGCGCGGGGCACAGATACGCAGTATTTT
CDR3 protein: CSVEGQGARGTDTQYF

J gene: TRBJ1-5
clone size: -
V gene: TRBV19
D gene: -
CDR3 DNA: TGTGCCAGTAGTTCAGTGTATGGGCAGCCCCAGCATTTT
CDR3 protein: CASSSVYGQPQHF

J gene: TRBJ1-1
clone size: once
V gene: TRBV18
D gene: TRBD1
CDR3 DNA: TGTGCCAGCTCACCGAGGACAGGGGGGAACACTGAAGCTTTCTTT
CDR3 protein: CASSPRTGGNTEAFF

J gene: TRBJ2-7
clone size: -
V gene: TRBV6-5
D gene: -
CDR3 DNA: TGTGCCAGCAGTTACATAGGGGGATACAACGAGCAGTACTTC
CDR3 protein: CASSYIGGYNEQYF

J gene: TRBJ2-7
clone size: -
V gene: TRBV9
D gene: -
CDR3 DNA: TGTGCCAGCAGCGTAGGTGGACAAGCCTACGAGCAGTACTTC
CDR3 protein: CASSVGGQAYEQYF

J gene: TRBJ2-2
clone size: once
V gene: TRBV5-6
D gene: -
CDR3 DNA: TGTGCCAGCAGCTTGGGGCGGTTTAACACCGGGGAGCTGTTTTTT
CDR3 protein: CASSLGRFNTGELFF